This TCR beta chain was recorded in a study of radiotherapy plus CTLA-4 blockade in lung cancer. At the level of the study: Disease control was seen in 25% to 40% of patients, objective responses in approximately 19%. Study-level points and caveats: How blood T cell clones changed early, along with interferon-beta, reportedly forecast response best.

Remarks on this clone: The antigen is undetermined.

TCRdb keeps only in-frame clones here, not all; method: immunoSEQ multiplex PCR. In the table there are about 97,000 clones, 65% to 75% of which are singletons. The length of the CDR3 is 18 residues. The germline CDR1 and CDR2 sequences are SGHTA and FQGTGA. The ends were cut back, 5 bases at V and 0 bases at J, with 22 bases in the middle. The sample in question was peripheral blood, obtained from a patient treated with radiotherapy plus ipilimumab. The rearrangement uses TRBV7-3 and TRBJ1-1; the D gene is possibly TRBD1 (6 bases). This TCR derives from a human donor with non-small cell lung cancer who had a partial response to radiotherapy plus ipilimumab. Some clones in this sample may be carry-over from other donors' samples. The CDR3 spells CASSAIRATGALNTEAFF. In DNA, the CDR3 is TGTGCCAGCAGCGCTATTCGGGCGACAGGCGCCCTGAACACTGAAGCTTTCTTT.